This T cell receptor beta chain was retrieved from a study of blood T cell repertoires in COVID-19. For the study at large: The United States, Italy and Spain provided the acute and convalescent COVID-19 samples. Nucleic acid was either cDNA or gDNA, and it came from T cells, B-cell-depleted T cells, or PBMCs.

Trimming took off 3 bases at V and 4 bases at J, with 16 bases between the two ends. The CDR3 spans 16 residues. Per germline, CDR1 MNHEY and CDR2 SVGAGI. As processed by the authors: Nucleated cell counts were estimated from reference gene primer amplification. Profiling relied on immunoSEQ multiplex PCR, and the TCRdb table lists in-frame clones only, not all of them. The D gene and trimming were derived from the DNA, and the V and J assignments and clone size from that table. In the table there are around 25,000 clones, around 74% of which are singletons. Seattle researchers signed up patients amid active infection and tracked them longitudinally.

The TCR comes from a man aged 50 or older with COVID-19, enrolled during active disease. Sample: peripheral blood. The chain employs TRBV6-5 and TRBJ1-3; D may be TRBD1 (6 bases). The CDR3 nucleotides are TGTGCCAGCAGTTATGGCATCGGGGGGACAGGAAACACCATATATTTT. Residues: CASSYGIGGTGNTIYF.